The rows below give T cell receptor beta chains drawn from one sample of a study of blood T cell repertoires in COVID-19. This table comes from immunoSEQ multiplex PCR, and its TCRdb copy is limited to in-frame clones, with some not included. In the table there are approximately 440,000 clones, 87% of which are singletons. Sequenced input: PBMCs or T cells enriched from blood (not recorded which). The receptors come from a woman younger than 35 who had recovered from COVID-19. CDR3s include the opening cysteine and the closing phenylalanine or tryptophan. The D gene is left open where the match is weak. The size field is filled for only some rows; it gives once, few, many or a size class.

size,V,J,D,DNA,CDR3
NA,TRBV2,TRBJ1-5,NA,TGTGCCAGCCGGGAGGAATATCAGCCCCAGCATTTT,CASREEYQPQHF
NA,TRBV18,TRBJ2-1,TRBD1,TGTGCCAGCTCACCCAGTACAGGGGTCAATGAGCAGTTCTTC,CASSPSTGVNEQFF
NA,TRBV7-8,TRBJ1-3,TRBD1,TGTGCCAGCAGCAAGACAGGGGGCCAAAAAACCATATATTTT,CASSKTGGQKTIYF
NA,TRBV2,TRBJ1-4,TRBD1,TGTGCCAGCAGCGGCAGGACAGGGGATCTTCAAAAACTGTTTTTT,CASSGRTGDLQKLFF
NA,TRBV5-1,TRBJ1-1,TRBD1,TGCGCCAGCAGCTTGGTCGTCACAAACAGGGGGCTGGACACTGAAGCTTTCTTT,CASSLVVTNRGLDTEAFF
NA,TRBV3-1/TRBV3-2,TRBJ2-7,NA,TGTGCCAGCAGCCAAGGGGCGGGTTACGAGCAGTACTTC,CASSQGAGYEQYF
NA,TRBV30,TRBJ1-5,NA,TGTGCCTGGAGTACGGTCAATCAGCCCCAGCATTTT,CAWSTVNQPQHF
once,TRBV3-1/TRBV3-2,TRBJ1-2,TRBD1,TGTGCCAGCAGCCTAGGGACAGGGCAAGGCTACACCTTC,CASSLGTGQGYTF
NA,TRBV13,TRBJ1-2,TRBD1,TGTGCCAGCAGCTTATTGGCAGGGGGCTATGGCTACACCTTC,CASSLLAGGYGYTF
once,TRBV14,TRBJ2-7,TRBD1,TGTGCCAGCAGCCAAGATAGGGACAGATTCTACGAGCAGTACTTC,CASSQDRDRFYEQYF
NA,TRBV9,TRBJ2-7,NA,TGTGCCAGCAGCGTAGGCCAGGTATACTCCTACGAGCAGTACTTC,CASSVGQVYSYEQYF
NA,TRBV19,TRBJ1-6,TRBD1,TGTGCCAGTAGTACCCTGACAGGGGGCGGATCACCCCTCCACTTT,CASSTLTGGGSPLHF
few,TRBV18,TRBJ1-4,NA,TGTGCCAGCTCACCAATCGAGGGAGCTAATGAAAAACTGTTTTTT,CASSPIEGANEKLFF
NA,TRBV5-1,TRBJ2-2,TRBD1,TGCGCCAGCAGATACGGGACAGCCTCGAACACCGGGGAGCTGTTTTTT,CASRYGTASNTGELFF
NA,TRBV7-7,TRBJ2-3,NA,TGTGCCAGCAGCTTATCAGGGACTAGCACAGATACGCAGTATTTT,CASSLSGTSTDTQYF
NA,TRBV28,TRBJ2-1,NA,TGTGCCAGCAGCTCAACTTGGATGCGGGGGCAGTTCTTC,CASSSTWMRGQFF
few,TRBV28,TRBJ1-2,NA,TGTGCCAGCAGTTCGACAGGTTACTACTATGGCTACACCTTC,CASSSTGYYYGYTF
NA,TRBV10-1,TRBJ1-1,NA,TGCGCCAGCAGCCTTAGAGTGACGGAGGCTTTCTTT,CASSLRVTEAFF
NA,TRBV28,TRBJ1-2,NA,TGTGCCAGCATCGCAAGGGGAGGAAAAGGCTACACCTTC,CASIARGGKGYTF
NA,TRBV7-2,TRBJ2-1,NA,TGTGCCAGCAGCCCCAGTCGGGGGACCTCCTACAATGAGCAGTTCTTC,CASSPSRGTSYNEQFF
NA,TRBV19,TRBJ1-1,NA,TGTGCCAGTAGTATATCCACCTCAACGGGAGGAGCTTTCTTT,CASSISTSTGGAFF
NA,TRBV28,TRBJ2-7,TRBD1,TGTGCCAGCAGGGACAGGACCTACGAGCAGTACTTC,CASRDRTYEQYF
NA,TRBV6-5,TRBJ2-1,TRBD1,TGTGCCAGCACTTTGGACAGGGGGGTCTACAATGAGCAGTTCTTC,CASTLDRGVYNEQFF
few,TRBV11-3,TRBJ1-1,NA,TGTGCCAGCAGCTCCGGAAATGGGGGGACCACTGAAGCTTTCTTT,CASSSGNGGTTEAFF
once,TRBV2,TRBJ1-4,NA,TGTGCCAGCAGTCAAGACGCCAGGGGAGATGAAAAACTGTTTTTT,CASSQDARGDEKLFF
NA,TRBV3-1/TRBV3-2,TRBJ2-7,NA,TGTGCCAGCAGCCCCGCGCCGGGGTTCTTCTCCTACGAGCAGTACTTC,CASSPAPGFFSYEQYF
NA,TRBV28,TRBJ1-2,TRBD1,TGTGCCAGCAGAGTCGGGACAGACTATGGCTACACCTTC,CASRVGTDYGYTF
NA,TRBV3-1/TRBV3-2,TRBJ2-2,NA,TGTGCCAGCACCCGGAGTTCGTCGGGGGCCGGGGAGCTGTTTTTT,CASTRSSSGAGELFF
NA,TRBV30,TRBJ1-2,NA,TGTGCCTGGAATAGCGATGGCTACACCTTC,CAWNSDGYTF
once,TRBV11-3,TRBJ2-6,TRBD1,TGTGCCAGCAGCTCGGACAGGTGGGATCCCTCTGGGGCCAACGTCCTGACTTTC,CASSSDRWDPSGANVLTF
NA,TRBV4-1,TRBJ1-4,NA,TGCGCCAGCAGCCTCTTTAGTTTGGCTAAGGGGGAAAAACTGTTTTTT,CASSLFSLAKGEKLFF
NA,TRBV12-5,TRBJ1-1,NA,TGTGCTAGTGGTTTTAGGAACACTGAAGCTTTCTTT,CASGFRNTEAFF
NA,TRBV6-5,TRBJ2-3,NA,TGTGCCAGCGCTGGACTTGCGGGGTCAGATACGCAGTATTTT,CASAGLAGSDTQYF
once,TRBV5-6,TRBJ1-2,NA,TGTGCCAGCAGCTTGAAGCGGCAGGTTGGCTATGGCTACACCTTC,CASSLKRQVGYGYTF
NA,TRBV7-9,TRBJ1-2,NA,TGTGCCAGCAGCTTACAGGATCTAAATGGCTACACCTTC,CASSLQDLNGYTF
NA,TRBV5-1,TRBJ1-1,NA,TGCGCCAGCAGCTTGGACACCGCTGAAGCTTTCTTT,CASSLDTAEAFF
NA,TRBV28,TRBJ1-5,NA,TGTGCCAGCCGCCTGCGGGGAGGCGATAGCAATCAGCCCCAGCATTTT,CASRLRGGDSNQPQHF
NA,TRBV4-1,TRBJ2-1,TRBD2,TGCGCCAGCAGCCTCCGGAAGGGGACTAGTCAGTTACCGCACAATGAGCAGTTCTTC,CASSLRKGTSQLPHNEQFF
NA,TRBV2,TRBJ1-2,NA,TGTGCCAGCAGTGAAGCGCTGGGGGGTTATGGCTACACCTTC,CASSEALGGYGYTF
once,TRBV19,TRBJ1-1,TRBD1,TGTGCCAGTACCGACAGGGGCATGAACACTGAAGCTTTCTTT,CASTDRGMNTEAFF
NA,TRBV4-1,TRBJ1-3,TRBD1,TGCGCCAGCAGCCAAGGAGTTGACAGGGTGGAAAACACCATATATTTT,CASSQGVDRVENTIYF
many,TRBV7-9,TRBJ2-1,TRBD2,TGTGCCAGTCGCCCGAGGGGACTAGCGGGTAATGAGCAGTTCTTC,CASRPRGLAGNEQFF
NA,TRBV24-1,TRBJ1-3,TRBD1,TGTGCCACCAGTGATTCCCGGGACAGGCGTACTACCTCTGGAAACACCATATATTTT,CATSDSRDRRTTSGNTIYF
NA,TRBV6-5,TRBJ1-2,TRBD1,TGTGCCAGCAGTTACTCCCAACAAGGGGGCGTCAATGGCTACACCTTC,CASSYSQQGGVNGYTF
NA,TRBV7-9,TRBJ1-1,NA,TGTGCCAGCAGCCCCTACGGGGGGACTGAAGCTTTCTTT,CASSPYGGTEAFF